This T cell receptor beta chain was obtained from a study of vaccination and CD4 T cells after COVID-19. Study-level information: A CEFX pool, an HIV-1 Nef pool, or else no peptide went into the control cultures.

The treatment: roughly 10-day PBMC culture with coronavirus spike peptide pools or control peptides (ViraFEST assay). Ahead of the COVID-19 pandemic (2011-2018), the CD4+ T cells of the unexposed donor were collected. With peptide pools, ViraFEST first expanded antigen-specific T cells and afterwards sequenced their TCRs. Comments on this clonotype: Its antigen remains unknown.

The Oncomine TCR Beta short-read assay sequenced DNA from cultured CD4+ T cells. TCRdb used MiXCR to reprocess the PCR reads, holding one entry per CDR3 protein. The profile shows several thousand distinct CDR3 sequences, 41% of them singletons. The V gene lost 8 bases and the J gene lost 8 bases, with 24 bases spanning the gap. This CDR3 region has 15 residues. From germline, CDR1 is ENHRY and CDR2 SYGVKD. V and J are TRBV10-3 and TRBJ1-2; D unresolved. Sequenced sample: CD4+ T cells from blood, cultured in vitro. This TCR came from a human donor in good health. In DNA, the CDR3 is TGTGCCATCGGTCAGATCTTTACTGGTCAAGAGGGCTACACCTTC. This gives the protein CAIGQIFTGQEGYTF.